This T cell receptor (beta chain) was captured in a study of T cell responses to AZD1222 COVID-19 vaccine. This clone is medium-sized (0.01 to 0.1%) in the sample. What it recognizes is unknown. The same CDR3 can be traced to other DNA sequences in this sample. Study observations and caveats: Donors skewed white British and female; clonal diversity was possibly underestimated. Dominant at 160-218 and 743-854, vaccine-associated CD4 TCRs also spanned spike. Unmutated variant regions are reportedly the target of nearly half of TCRs that are spike-specific.

Some clones are missing from TCRdb's copy, which holds only in-frame ones; the method was immunoSEQ multiplex PCR. Here the sample spans 180,000 or so clones, 90% to 95% being singletons. The sequenced sample was peripheral blood, obtained 28 days after the second AZD1222 dose. The sequence derives from an adult who received the AZD1222 COVID-19 vaccine.

DNA for the CDR3: TGTGCCAGCAGCGAGGGGGGGACAGGGATCGGTGGCTACACCTTC. It encodes CASSEGGTGIGGYTF. This chain connects TRBV9 to TRBJ1-2, with 9 bases fitting TRBD1. CDR3 size: 15 residues. Germline loops: CDR1 SGDLS, CDR2 YYNGEE. With 3 bases clipped from V and 7 bases from J, the junction kept 10 bases outside the gene matches.